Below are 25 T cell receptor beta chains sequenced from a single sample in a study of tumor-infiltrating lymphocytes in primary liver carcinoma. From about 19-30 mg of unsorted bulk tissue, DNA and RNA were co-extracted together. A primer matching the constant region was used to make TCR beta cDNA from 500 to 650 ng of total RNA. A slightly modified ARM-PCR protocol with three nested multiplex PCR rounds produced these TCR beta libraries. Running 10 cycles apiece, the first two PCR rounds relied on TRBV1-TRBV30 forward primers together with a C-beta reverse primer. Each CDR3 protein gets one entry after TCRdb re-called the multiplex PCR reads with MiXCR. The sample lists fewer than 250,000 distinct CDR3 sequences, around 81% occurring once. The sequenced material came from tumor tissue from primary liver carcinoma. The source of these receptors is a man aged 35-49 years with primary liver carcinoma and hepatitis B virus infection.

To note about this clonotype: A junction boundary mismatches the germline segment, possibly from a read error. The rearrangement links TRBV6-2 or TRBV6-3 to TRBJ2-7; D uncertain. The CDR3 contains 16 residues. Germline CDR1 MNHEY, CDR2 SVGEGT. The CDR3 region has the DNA TGTGCCAGGAGTTACTCAGGTCAGACCCTTCTTTTGGAGCAGTACTTC. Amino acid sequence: CARSYSGQTLLLEQYF.

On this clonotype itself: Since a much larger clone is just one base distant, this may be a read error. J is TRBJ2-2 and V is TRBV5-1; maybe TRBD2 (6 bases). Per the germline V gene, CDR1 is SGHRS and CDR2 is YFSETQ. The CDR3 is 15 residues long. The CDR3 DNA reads TGCGCCAGCAGCTGGGCAGGGTTGGGCACCGGGGGGCTGTTTTTT. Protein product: CASSWAGLGTGGLFF.

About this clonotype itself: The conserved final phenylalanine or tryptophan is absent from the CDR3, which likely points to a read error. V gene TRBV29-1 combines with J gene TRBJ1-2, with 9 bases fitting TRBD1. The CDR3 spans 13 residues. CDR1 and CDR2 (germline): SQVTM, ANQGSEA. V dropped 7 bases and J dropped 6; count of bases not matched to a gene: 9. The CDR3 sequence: CSASQGAENGYTI. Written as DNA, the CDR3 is TGCAGCGCCTCACAGGGGGCTGAGAATGGCTACACCATC.

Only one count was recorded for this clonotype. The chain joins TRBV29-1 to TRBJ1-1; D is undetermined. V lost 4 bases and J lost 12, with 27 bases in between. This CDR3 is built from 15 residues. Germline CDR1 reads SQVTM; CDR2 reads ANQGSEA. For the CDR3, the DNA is TGCAGCGTTGCCCCTGGTTGGGCAATGAACACTGTAACTTTCTTT. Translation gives CSVAPGWAMNTVTFF.

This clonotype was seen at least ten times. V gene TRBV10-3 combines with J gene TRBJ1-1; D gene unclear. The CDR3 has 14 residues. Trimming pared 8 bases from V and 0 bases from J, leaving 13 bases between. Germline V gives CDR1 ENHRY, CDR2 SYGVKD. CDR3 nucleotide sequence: TGTGCCATCCAACCAGCTCAAGTGAACACTGAAGCTTTCTTT. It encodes CAIQPAQVNTEAFF.

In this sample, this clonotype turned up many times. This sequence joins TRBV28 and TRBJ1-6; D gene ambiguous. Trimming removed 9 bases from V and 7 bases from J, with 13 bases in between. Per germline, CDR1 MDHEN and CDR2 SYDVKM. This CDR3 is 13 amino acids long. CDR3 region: CASSRDSNSPLHF. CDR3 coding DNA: TGTGCCAGTTCCCGGGATTCGAATTCACCCCTCCACTTT.

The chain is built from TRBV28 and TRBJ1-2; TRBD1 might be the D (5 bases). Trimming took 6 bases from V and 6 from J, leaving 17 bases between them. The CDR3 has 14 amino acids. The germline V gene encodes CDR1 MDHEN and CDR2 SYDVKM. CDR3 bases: TGTGCCAGCAGCTATACAAGGGGCATTAATGGCTACACCTTC. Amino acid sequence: CASSYTRGINGYTF.

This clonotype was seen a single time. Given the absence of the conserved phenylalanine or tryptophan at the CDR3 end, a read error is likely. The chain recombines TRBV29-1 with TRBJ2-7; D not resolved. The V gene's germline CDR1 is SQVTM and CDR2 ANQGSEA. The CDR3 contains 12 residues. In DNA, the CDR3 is TGCAGCTCGGGTTGGGGTAATCACGATCAGTACTTA. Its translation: CSSGWGNHDQYL.

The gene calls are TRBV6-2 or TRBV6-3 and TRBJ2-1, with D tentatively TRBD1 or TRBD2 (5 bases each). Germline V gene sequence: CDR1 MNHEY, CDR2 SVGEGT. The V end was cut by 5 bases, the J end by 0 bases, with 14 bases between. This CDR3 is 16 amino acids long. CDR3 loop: CASSPQGEGSYNEQFF. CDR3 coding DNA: TGTGCCAGCAGTCCGCAGGGAGAGGGCTCCTACAATGAGCAGTTCTTC.

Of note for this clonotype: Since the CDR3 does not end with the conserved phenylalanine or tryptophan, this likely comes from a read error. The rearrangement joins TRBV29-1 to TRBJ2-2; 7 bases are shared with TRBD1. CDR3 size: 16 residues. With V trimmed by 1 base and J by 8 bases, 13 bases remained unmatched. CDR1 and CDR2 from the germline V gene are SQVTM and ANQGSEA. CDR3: CSVEGFDRVGTGELFS. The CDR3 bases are TGCAGCGTTGAAGGGTTCGACAGGGTGGGCACAGGGGAGCTGTTTTCT.

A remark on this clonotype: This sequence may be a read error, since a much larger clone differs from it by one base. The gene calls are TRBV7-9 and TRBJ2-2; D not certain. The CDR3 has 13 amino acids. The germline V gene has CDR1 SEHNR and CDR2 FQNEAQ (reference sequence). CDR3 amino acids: CASSLANTGQLFF. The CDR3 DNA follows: TGTGCCAGCAGCTTAGCGAACACCGGGCAGCTGTTTTTT.

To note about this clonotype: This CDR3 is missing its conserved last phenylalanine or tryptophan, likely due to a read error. As DNA, the CDR3 is TGTGCCAGTAGCCCCGGACTAGCGGGCTACACAGGGGAGCTGTTTATT. Translation: CASSPGLAGYTGELFI. V is TRBV11-3 and J is TRBJ2-2, with 11 bases that match TRBD2. CDR3 length: 16 amino acids. Germline V gene lookup returns CDR1 SGHNT and CDR2 YENEEA.

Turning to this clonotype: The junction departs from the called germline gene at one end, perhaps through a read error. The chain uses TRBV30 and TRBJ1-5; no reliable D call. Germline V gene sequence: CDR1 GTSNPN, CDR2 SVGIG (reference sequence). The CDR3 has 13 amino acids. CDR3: CVWSYGENQPQHF. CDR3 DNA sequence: TGTGTCTGGAGTTATGGGGAAAATCAGCCCCAGCATTTC.

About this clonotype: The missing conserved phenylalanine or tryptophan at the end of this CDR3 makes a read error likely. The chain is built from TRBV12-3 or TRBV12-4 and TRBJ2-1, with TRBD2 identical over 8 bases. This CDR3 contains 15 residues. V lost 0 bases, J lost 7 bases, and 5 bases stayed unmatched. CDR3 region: CASSLAAGVGNEQFS. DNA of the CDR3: TGTGCCAGCAGTTTAGCAGCGGGAGTGGGAAATGAGCAGTTCTCC.

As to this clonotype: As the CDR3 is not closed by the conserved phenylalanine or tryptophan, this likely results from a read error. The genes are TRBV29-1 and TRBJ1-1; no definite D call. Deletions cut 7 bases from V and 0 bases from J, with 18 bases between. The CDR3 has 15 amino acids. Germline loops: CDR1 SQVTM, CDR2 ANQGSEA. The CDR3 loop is CSGDAVWGMNTEAFS. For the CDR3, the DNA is TGCAGCGGTGATGCGGTGTGGGGAATGAACACTGAAGCTTTCTCT.

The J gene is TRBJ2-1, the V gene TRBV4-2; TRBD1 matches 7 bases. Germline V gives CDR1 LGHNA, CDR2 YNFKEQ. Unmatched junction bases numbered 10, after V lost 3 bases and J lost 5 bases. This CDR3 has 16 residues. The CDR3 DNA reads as TGTGCCAGCAGCCACGCCAGGCAACAGGGGAACAATGAGCAGTTCTTC. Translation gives CASSHARQQGNNEQFF.

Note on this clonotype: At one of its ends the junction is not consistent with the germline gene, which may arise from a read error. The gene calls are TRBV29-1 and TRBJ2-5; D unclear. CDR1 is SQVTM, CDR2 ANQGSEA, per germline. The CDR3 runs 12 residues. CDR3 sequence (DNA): TGCAGCTGTATGGACGGTGGAGAGACCCAGTATTTC. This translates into CSCMDGGETQYF. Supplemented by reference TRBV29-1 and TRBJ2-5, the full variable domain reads SAVISQKPSRDICQRGTSLTIQCQVDSQVTMMFWYRQQPGQSLTLIATANQGSEATYESGFVIDKFPISRPNLTFSTLTVSNMSPEDSSIYLCSCMDGGETQYFGPGTRLLVL.

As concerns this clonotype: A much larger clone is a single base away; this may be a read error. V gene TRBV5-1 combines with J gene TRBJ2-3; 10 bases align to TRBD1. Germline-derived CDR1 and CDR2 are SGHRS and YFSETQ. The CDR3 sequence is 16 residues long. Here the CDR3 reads CASSYRTGGSIDTQYF. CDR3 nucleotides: TGCGCCAGCAGCTATAGGACAGGGGGGAGCATAGATACGCAGTATTTT.

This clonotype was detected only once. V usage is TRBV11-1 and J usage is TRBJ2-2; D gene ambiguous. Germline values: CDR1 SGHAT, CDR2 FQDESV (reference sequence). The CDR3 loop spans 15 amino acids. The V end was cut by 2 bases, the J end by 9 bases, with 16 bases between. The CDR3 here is CASSLSENGTRELFF. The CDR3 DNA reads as TGTGCCAGCAGCTTAAGCGAGAATGGAACCAGGGAGCTGTTTTTT.

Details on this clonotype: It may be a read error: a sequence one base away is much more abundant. The CDR3 reads CASSSWRAPTGELFF. For the CDR3, the DNA is TGTGCCAGCAGTAGCTGGCGGGCACCCACCGGGGAGCTGTTTTTT. The genes are TRBV7-9 and TRBJ2-2, with D perhaps TRBD2 (5 bases). The V end lost 6 bases, the J end lost 4 bases, and 15 bases lay between the germline ends. The germline CDR1 and CDR2 sequences are SEHNR and FQNEAQ (reference sequence). This CDR3 comprises 15 residues.

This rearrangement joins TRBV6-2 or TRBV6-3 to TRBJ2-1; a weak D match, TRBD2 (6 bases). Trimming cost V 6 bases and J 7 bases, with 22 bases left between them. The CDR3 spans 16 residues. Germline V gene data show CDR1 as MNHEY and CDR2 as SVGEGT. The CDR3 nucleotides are TGTGCCAGCAGCCCCTTCGAGCAGGAGGGCCAGAATGAGCAGTTCTTC. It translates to CASSPFEQEGQNEQFF.

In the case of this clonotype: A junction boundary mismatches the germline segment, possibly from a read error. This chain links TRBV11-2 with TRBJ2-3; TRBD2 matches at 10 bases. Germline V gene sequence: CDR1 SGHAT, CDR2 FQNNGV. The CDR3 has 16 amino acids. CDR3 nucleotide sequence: TGTGCCAGCAGCGCTCCGACTAGCGGGTGTGGGGATACGCAGTTTTTT. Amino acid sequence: CASSAPTSGCGDTQFF.

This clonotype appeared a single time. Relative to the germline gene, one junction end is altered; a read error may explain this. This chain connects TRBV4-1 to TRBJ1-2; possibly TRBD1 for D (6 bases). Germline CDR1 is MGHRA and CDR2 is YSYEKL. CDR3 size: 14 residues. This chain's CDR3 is CASSRIGGGYGHTF. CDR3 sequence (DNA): TGCGCCAGCAGCCGGATAGGGGGTGGCTATGGCCACACCTTC.

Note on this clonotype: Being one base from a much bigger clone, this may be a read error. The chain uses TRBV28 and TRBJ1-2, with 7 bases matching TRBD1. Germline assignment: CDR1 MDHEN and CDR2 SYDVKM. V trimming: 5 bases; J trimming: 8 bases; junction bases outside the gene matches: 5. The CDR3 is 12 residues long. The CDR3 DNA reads TGTGCCAGCAGTCTCACAGGGGAAGGCTACACCTTC. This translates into CASSLTGEGYTF.

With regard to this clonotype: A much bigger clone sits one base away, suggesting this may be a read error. The CDR3 sequence: CASSLSLAGGVDEQHF. CDR3 in DNA: TGTGCCAGCAGCTTAAGTCTAGCGGGAGGCGTTGACGAGCAGCACTTC. This chain connects TRBV7-9 to TRBJ2-7; TRBD2 aligns across 11 bases. This CDR3 comprises 16 residues. CDR1 is SEHNR and CDR2 is FQNEAQ in the germline V gene (reference sequence).